These T cell receptor beta chains were read from a single sample in a study of read filtering for tumor transcriptome and immune sequencing. Each CDR3 protein gets one entry after TCRdb re-called the reads with MiXCR. The repertoire has about 40,000 distinct CDR3 sequences, roughly 13% of them found once; the top ten carry 27%. The sample consisted of a population of CD138-negative cells sorted from bone marrow. The source of these receptors is a donor at least 40 years old with multiple myeloma. Both conserved end residues are part of each CDR3. The order of the fields is clone size, V gene, CDR3 length, J gene, D gene, CDR3 DNA, CDR3 protein. A D gene is named only where the DNA matches it firmly. Size tells how often a clone was seen (once, few, many) or the class of an expanded clone, and some rows leave it out.

many	TRBV7-9	18	TRBJ2-6	TRBD1	TGTGCCAGCAGCCCGAAAGGGACAGGAACTGGTGGGGCCAACGTCCTGACTTTC	CASSPKGTGTGGANVLTF
many	TRBV28	17	TRBJ1-1	TRBD1	TGTGCCAGCAGTTTAGGAACCGGGACAGGGGGAAACACTGAAGCTTTCTTT	CASSLGTGTGGNTEAFF
.	TRBV24-1	17	TRBJ2-3	TRBD2	TGTGCCACCAGTGACCCGGGACTAGCGGGATGGGCAGATACGCAGTATTTT	CATSDPGLAGWADTQYF
many	TRBV29-1	12	TRBJ1-1	TRBD1	TGCAGTGCAGGGGGAGGGTACACTGAAGCTTTCTTT	CSAGGGYTEAFF
many	TRBV7-2	15	TRBJ1-1	.	TGTGCCAGCAGTCTACTAAGACTGAGGAACACTGAAGCTTTCTTT	CASSLLRLRNTEAFF
many	TRBV25-1	13	TRBJ2-7	.	TGTGCCAGCAGTGAATTCGAAGGGGACGAGCAGTACTTC	CASSEFEGDEQYF
many	TRBV28	13	TRBJ1-5	.	TGTGCCAGGGGACCAAAGGACAATCAGCCCCAGCATTTT	CARGPKDNQPQHF
many	TRBV4-2	15	TRBJ2-7	.	TGTGCCAGCAGCCAAGATATGGCGGGACCCTACGAGCAGTACTTC	CASSQDMAGPYEQYF
many	TRBV7-9	14	TRBJ1-1	.	TGTGCCAGCAGCTTAGGGAGAGGGGGAACTGAAGCTTTCTTT	CASSLGRGGTEAFF
many	TRBV10-3	13	TRBJ2-7	.	TGTGCCATCAGTGAGTCAGGTTCCTACGAGCAGTACTTC	CAISESGSYEQYF
many	TRBV29-1	14	TRBJ2-2	TRBD2	TGCAGCGTTGGGACTAGCGTAAACACCGGGGAGCTGTTTTTT	CSVGTSVNTGELFF
many	TRBV7-9	15	TRBJ2-7	TRBD2	TGTGCCAGCAGCTCCAGGACTAGTTTCAATTACGAGCAGTACTTC	CASSSRTSFNYEQYF
many	TRBV5-1	15	TRBJ2-1	.	TGCGCCAGCAGCTTGAAGACTCCCTGGTACAATGAGCAGTTCTTC	CASSLKTPWYNEQFF
many	TRBV6-5	11	TRBJ1-1	.	TGTGCCAGCAGCCGGAACACTGAAGCTTTCTTT	CASSRNTEAFF
few	TRBV7-6	15	TRBJ2-1	.	TGTGCCAGCAGCTTATTGCTTAATGGTTGCAATGAGCGGTTCTTC	CASSLLLNGCNERFF
few	TRBV5-1	15	TRBJ2-7	.	TGCGCCAGCAGCTTGCAACCGGACAGAATAAACGAGCAGTACTTC	CASSLQPDRINEQYF
.	TRBV10-1	21	TRBJ2-7	TRBD2	TGCGCCAGCCGACAAAAGCGGGAGATTTATTATATTGGCCAAGGTGACTGGGAGCAGTACTTC	CASRQKREIYYIGQGDWEQYF
many	TRBV6-6	17	TRBJ2-7	.	TGTGCCAGCAGTTTCATACCCGACCAATCGGGATTGTACGAGCAGTACTTC	CASSFIPDQSGLYEQYF
many	TRBV19	14	TRBJ2-2	TRBD1	TGTGCCACCCGACAGGGTGTGTGGTCCGGGGAGCTGTTTTTT	CATRQGVWSGELFF
many	TRBV29-1	13	TRBJ2-6	.	TGCAGCGTTGAATTCTCTGGGGCCAACGTCCTGACTTTC	CSVEFSGANVLTF
many	TRBV20-1	19	TRBJ2-1	TRBD1	TGCAGTGCTAGCGCGCGGACAGGGGGCATCGGGAGCTCCTACAATGGGCAGTTCTTC	CSASARTGGIGSSYNGQFF
many	TRBV20-1	16	TRBJ2-2	.	TGCAGTGCTAGAGATCGGGCAGGGGCGGGAAACGGGGAGCTGTTTTTT	CSARDRAGAGNGELFF
few	TRBV7-3	13	TRBJ2-5	.	TGTGCCAGCAGCTTAACAGAGGCGGAGACCCAGTACTTC	CASSLTEAETQYF
many	TRBV6-1	15	TRBJ2-1	TRBD2	TGTGCCAGCAGTGGGAGCGGGAGCTCCTACAATGAGCAGTTCTTC	CASSGSGSSYNEQFF